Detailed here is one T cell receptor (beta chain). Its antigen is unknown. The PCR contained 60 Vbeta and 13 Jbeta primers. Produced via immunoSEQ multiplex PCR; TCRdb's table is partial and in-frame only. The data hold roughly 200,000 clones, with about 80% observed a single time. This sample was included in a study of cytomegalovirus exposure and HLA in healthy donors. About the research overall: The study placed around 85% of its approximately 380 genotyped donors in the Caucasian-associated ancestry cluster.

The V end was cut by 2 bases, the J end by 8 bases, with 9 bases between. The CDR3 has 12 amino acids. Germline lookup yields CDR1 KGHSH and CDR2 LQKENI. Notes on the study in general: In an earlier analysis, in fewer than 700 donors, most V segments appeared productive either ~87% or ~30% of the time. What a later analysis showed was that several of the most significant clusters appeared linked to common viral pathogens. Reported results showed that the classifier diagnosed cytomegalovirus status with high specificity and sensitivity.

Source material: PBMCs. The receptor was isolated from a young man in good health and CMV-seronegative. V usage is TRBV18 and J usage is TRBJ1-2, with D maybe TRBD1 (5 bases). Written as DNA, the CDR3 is TGTGCCAGCTCACCAGGAGACAGCGGCTACACCTTC. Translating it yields CASSPGDSGYTF.